This entry concerns a single T cell receptor (beta chain). The data were obtained in a study of siplizumab effects on memory and regulatory T cells. The data were produced by immunoSEQ multiplex PCR, yet TCRdb's version contains in-frame clones alone and is incomplete. The sample gives about 55,000 clones, around 97% of which show up once; over 0.6% is in the top ten. This CDR3 has 16 residues. Trimming took 0 bases from V and 2 from J; bases not matched to a gene: 7. Germline CDR1 is SGHRS and CDR2 is YFSETQ. The chain couples TRBV5-1 to TRBJ2-7, with 8 bases that match TRBD2. The TCR comes from a human donor in good health. What was sequenced was naive CD4+ T cells sorted from blood. CDR3 sequence (DNA): TGCGCCAGCAGCTTGGTTGGGGGACTAGATGCCTACGAGCAGTACTTC. This gives the protein CASSLVGGLDAYEQYF.